Presented here are 9 T cell receptor beta chains from one specimen sequenced in a study of T-cell reconstitution after alpha-beta-depleted transplantation in children. It was with unique molecular identifiers that the TCRbeta library was prepared. TCRdb passed the PCR reads through MiXCR, listing each CDR3 protein once. The table lists approximately 85,000 distinct CDR3 sequences, roughly 15% of them singletons, with roughly 21% in the top ten. The source material was PBMCs, mostly from graft donor cells, sampled 180 days after TCRalphabeta/CD19-depleted stem cell transplant. The receptors come from a male patient aged 2 to 10 who had a stem cell transplant for acute lymphoblastic leukemia, so the T cells may come from the graft donor.

In regard to this clonotype: A much bigger clone sits one base away, suggesting this may be a read error. The conserved final phenylalanine or tryptophan is absent from the CDR3, which likely points to a read error. The CDR3 reads CASSPREAGELFS. For the CDR3, the DNA is TGTGCCAGCAGCCCACGGGAGGCCGGGGAGCTGTTTTCT. The chain combines TRBV7-8 with TRBJ2-2, with TRBD2 matching over 7 bases. The CDR3 spans 13 residues. V dropped 5 bases and J dropped 6; count of bases not matched to a gene: 3. The germline gives CDR1 SGHVS, CDR2 FQNEAQ.

The chain has TRBV5-1 and TRBJ2-3, with 7 bases that match TRBD1. V was pared by 5 bases and J by 0 bases, with 6 bases of the junction left unmatched. This CDR3 has 15 residues. In germline, CDR1 is SGHRS, CDR2 YFSETQ. DNA of the CDR3: TGCGCCAGCAGGGACAGGCCTTCTAGCACAGATACGCAGTATTTT. This translates into CASRDRPSSTDTQYF. Drawing the rest from reference TRBV5-1 and TRBJ2-3, the complete variable domain is KAGVTQTPRYLIKTRGQQVTLSCSPISGHRSVSWYQQTPGQGLQFLFEYFSETQRNKGNFPGRFSGRQFSNSRSEMNVSTLELGDSALYLCASRDRPSSTDTQYFGPGTRLTVL.

This clonotype has only a few counts. This sequence joins TRBV29-1 and TRBJ2-7; 8 bases agree with TRBD1. Germline trimming cut 5 bases from V and 3 bases from J; bases unmatched to any gene: 9. CDR1 SQVTM and CDR2 ANQGSEA come from the germline V gene. The CDR3 spans 14 residues. This CDR3 is CSVCFYRGDYEQYF. The CDR3 DNA reads TGCAGCGTTTGTTTCTACAGGGGGGACTACGAGCAGTACTTC.

This clonotype came up many times. V usage is TRBV5-6 and J usage is TRBJ2-1; tentative D call: TRBD1 (6 bases). The CDR3 runs to 13 residues. The V end was cut by 2 bases, the J end by 10 bases, with 13 bases between. In germline, CDR1 is SGHDT, CDR2 YYEEEE. CDR3 nucleotide sequence: TGTGCCAGCAGCTTAAACAGGGCATTCGAGCAGTTCTTC. Translation gives CASSLNRAFEQFF.

There are a few counts of this clonotype. The rearrangement links TRBV5-1 to TRBJ1-1; D is unresolved. The V end was cut by 4 bases, the J end by 0 bases, with 10 bases between. CDR1 is SGHRS and CDR2 is YFSETQ in the germline V gene. The CDR3 loop spans 14 amino acids. The CDR3, as DNA: TGCGCCAGCAGCATCAAGCGAATGAACACTGAAGCTTTCTTT. Protein: CASSIKRMNTEAFF.

This clonotype was recorded a few times. V is TRBV28 and J is TRBJ1-1; no reliable D call. The V gene's germline CDR1 is MDHEN and CDR2 SYDVKM. Trimming pared 4 bases from V and 7 bases from J, leaving 13 bases between. The CDR3 runs 13 residues. The CDR3 coding sequence is TGTGCCAGCAGTTCTATTAAGGGATATGAAGCTTTCTTT. Translating gives CASSSIKGYEAFF.

V gene TRBV12-3 or TRBV12-4 combines with J gene TRBJ2-7; perhaps TRBD2 as D (6 bases). The CDR3 runs to 15 residues. Trimming took 1 base from V and 2 from J, leaving 12 bases between them. The chain's CDR3 is CASSLVRGGTYEQYF. CDR3 DNA: TGTGCCAGCAGTTTAGTCCGGGGAGGAACCTACGAGCAGTACTTC.

This chain connects TRBV15 to TRBJ2-3, with 13 bases lining up with TRBD2. Germline V gives CDR1 LNHNV, CDR2 YYDKDF (reference sequence). This CDR3 is built from 20 residues. J lost 2 bases, V lost 0 bases, and 11 bases had no gene match. The CDR3 DNA reads as TGTGCCACCAGCAGAGACTCACCGGGACTAGCGGGGCCGGTCACAGATACGCAGTATTTT. It codes for CATSRDSPGLAGPVTDTQYF. Using reference TRBV15 and TRBJ2-3 for the parts outside the CDR3, the full variable domain is DAMVIQNPRYQVTQFGKPVTLSCSQTLNHNVMYWYQQKSSQAPKLLFHYYDKDFNNEADTPDNFQSRRPNTSFCFLDIRSPGLGDTAMYLCATSRDSPGLAGPVTDTQYFGPGTRLTVL.

This clonotype was counted only a few times. This chain connects TRBV28 to TRBJ2-3; D possibly corresponds to TRBD2 (6 bases). The CDR3 runs to 15 residues. Trimming shortened V by 5 bases and J by 2 bases, and 14 bases separated the two germline ends. CDR1 is MDHEN and CDR2 is SYDVKM in the germline V gene. CDR3 sequence reads: CASSPGATNTDTQYF. The CDR3 region has the DNA TGTGCCAGCAGTCCGGGAGCTACTAACACAGATACGCAGTATTTT.